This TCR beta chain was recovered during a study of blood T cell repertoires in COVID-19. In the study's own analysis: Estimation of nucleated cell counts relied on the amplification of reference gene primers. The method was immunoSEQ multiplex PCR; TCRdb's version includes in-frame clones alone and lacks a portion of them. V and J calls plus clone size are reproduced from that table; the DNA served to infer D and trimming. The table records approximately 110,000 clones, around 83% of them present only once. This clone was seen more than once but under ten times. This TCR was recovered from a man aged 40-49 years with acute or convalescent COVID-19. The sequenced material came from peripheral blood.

CDR3: CASSLQGRSPLHF. Here the CDR3 DNA reads TGTGCCAGTAGTCTACAGGGGAGGTCACCCCTCCACTTT. V and J are TRBV19 and TRBJ1-6, with 7 bases fitting TRBD1. With V trimmed by 5 bases and J by 10 bases, 5 bases remained unmatched. This CDR3 has 13 amino acids. Looked up from germline, CDR1 is LNHDA and CDR2 is SQIVND (reference sequence).